Each of the 30 T cell receptor beta chains below was sequenced from the same sample in a study of cytomegalovirus exposure and HLA in healthy donors. PCR was performed using 60 Vbeta and 13 Jbeta primers. Data came from immunoSEQ multiplex PCR; TCRdb stores just in-frame clones and leaves some out. The data contain fewer than 250,000 clones, around three quarters of them singletons. Sequencing was carried out using PBMCs. Receptor source: a man aged 35-49 years in good health and CMV-seronegative.

The V and J genes are TRBV11-2 and TRBJ2-7; D is possibly TRBD2 (7 bases). V shed 4 bases and J shed 3 bases, with 13 bases lying between them. CDR1 is SGHAT and CDR2 is FQNNGV in the germline V gene. The CDR3 runs to 14 residues. CDR3 bases: TGTGCCAGCAGCTGGGGAGGGGGGTACTACGAGCAGTACTTC. Protein sequence: CASSWGGGYYEQYF.

A word on this clone: Compared with germline, one end of the junction differs, possibly owing to a read error. The chain is built from TRBV5-1 and TRBJ2-5; a weak D match, TRBD2 (6 bases). The CDR3 spans 14 residues. Germline V lookup: CDR1 SGHRS, CDR2 YFSETQ. CDR3 loop: CASSSGDLAGRNHF. CDR3 DNA: TGCGCCAGCAGCTCTGGGGACTTGGCGGGACGGAACCACTTC.

This clone was detected only once. The J gene is TRBJ1-6, the V gene TRBV2; D not resolved. This CDR3 has 16 amino acids. V lost 8 bases, J lost 6 bases, and 20 bases lay in between. CDR1 and CDR2 (germline): SNHLY, FYNNEI. Written as DNA, the CDR3 is TGTGCCAGCCTAAGTGGAAGTCGGGTGCGTAATTCACCCCTCCACTTT. Translating it yields CASLSGSRVRNSPLHF.

The J gene is TRBJ2-1, the V gene TRBV9; D is undetermined. Germline loops: CDR1 SGDLS, CDR2 YYNGEE. The V end was cut by 0 bases, the J end by 8 bases, with 12 bases between. CDR3 length: 14 residues. The CDR3 DNA is TGTGCCAGCAGCGTAGTGGGCGCCCAGGATGAGCAGTTCTTC. Translated, it gives CASSVVGAQDEQFF.

The chain carries TRBV4-1 and TRBJ2-7; 13 positions agree with TRBD2. V lost 3 bases, J lost 3 bases, and 2 bases stayed unmatched. The CDR3 is 15 residues long. Per the germline V gene, CDR1 is MGHRA and CDR2 is YSYEKL. CDR3 protein: CASSHRTSGSYEQYF. CDR3 in DNA: TGCGCCAGCAGCCACCGGACTAGCGGGAGCTACGAGCAGTACTTC.

The CDR3 region is CASSLDTRSDEQFF. CDR3 sequence (DNA): TGCGCCAGCAGCTTGGATACCCGCAGCGATGAGCAGTTCTTC. The chain combines TRBV5-1 with TRBJ2-1; no definite D call. The CDR3 covers 14 residues. V lost 0 bases, J lost 8 bases, and 12 bases lay in between. Germline V gene data show CDR1 as SGHRS and CDR2 as YFSETQ.

The genes are TRBV28 and TRBJ2-1; possible D gene TRBD2, 5 bases. Trimming shortened V by 8 bases and J by 2 bases, and 13 bases separated the two germline ends. The CDR3 extends over 14 amino acids. Germline V gives CDR1 MDHEN, CDR2 SYDVKM. Written as DNA, the CDR3 is TGTGCCAGCGGCTTACTAGGCCCCTACAATGAGCAGTTCTTC. Translation: CASGLLGPYNEQFF. The complete variable domain, with remaining parts taken from reference TRBV28 and TRBJ2-1, reads DVKVTQSSRYLVKRTGEKVFLECVQDMDHENMFWYRQDPGLGLRLIYFSYDVKMKEKGDIPEGYSVSREKKERFSLILESASTNQTSMYLCASGLLGPYNEQFFGPGTRLTVL.

This rearrangement joins TRBV18 to TRBJ1-3, with no clear D. Trimming removed 0 bases at V and 5 bases at J, with 11 bases between. The CDR3 is 15 amino acids. CDR1 and CDR2 (germline): KGHSH, LQKENI. CDR3 in amino acids: CASSPPQAFRNTIYF. CDR3 nucleotide sequence: TGTGCCAGCTCACCACCGCAAGCGTTTAGAAACACCATATATTTT.

This clone has just a few counts. The V call is TRBV5-8, the J call TRBJ1-1; possible D gene TRBD1, 6 bases. V lost 1 base and J 5 bases, leaving 12 bases between the germline ends. Germline loops: CDR1 SGHTS, CDR2 YDEGEE. The CDR3 has 14 amino acids. CDR3 nucleotide sequence: TGTGCCAGCAGCTTGCAGGGGAGGGGGACTGAAGCTTTCTTT. Its protein is CASSLQGRGTEAFF.

This chain uses TRBV13 with TRBJ2-7; 7 bases line up with TRBD1. Trimming took 2 bases from V and 2 from J; bases not matched to a gene: 6. The length of the CDR3 is 15 residues. In germline, CDR1 is PRHDT, CDR2 FYEKMQ (reference sequence). DNA for the CDR3: TGTGCCAGCAGCTTATCGGCAGGGGGAACCTACGAGCAGTACTTC. Its translation: CASSLSAGGTYEQYF.

CDR3 protein: CASSPLQGQAEQFF. The CDR3, as DNA: TGTGCCAGCAGCCCTCTCCAGGGACAAGCTGAGCAGTTCTTC. This chain joins TRBV27 and TRBJ2-1; weak D call: TRBD1 (6 bases). This CDR3 spans 14 amino acids. V shed 6 bases and J shed 9 bases, with 18 bases lying between them. Germline assignment: CDR1 MNHEY and CDR2 SMNVEV (reference sequence).

In this sample, this clone turned up a few times. V is TRBV9 and J is TRBJ2-2; maybe TRBD2 (6 bases). The length of the CDR3 is 18 residues. Between the trimmed V and J ends, which lost 4 bases and 3 bases, there was a span of 22 bases. Germline V gene lookup returns CDR1 SGDLS and CDR2 YYNGEE. This CDR3 is CASSFTTRASQDTGELFF. In DNA form, the CDR3 reads TGTGCCAGCAGCTTCACGACTAGGGCTAGTCAAGACACCGGGGAGCTGTTTTTT.

This clone was found once. The chain uses TRBV5-6 and TRBJ1-5; 10 nucleotides align to TRBD1. From germline, CDR1 is SGHDT and CDR2 YYEEEE. The V segment lost 2 bases and the J segment 4 bases; nucleotides outside the gene matches: 6. The CDR3 sequence is 16 residues long. CDR3 DNA sequence: TGTGCCAGCAGCTTTGGGACAGGGGACCGAAATCAGCCCCAGCATTTT. Protein sequence: CASSFGTGDRNQPQHF. Together with reference TRBV5-6 and TRBJ1-5, the CDR3 gives the full variable domain: DAGVTQSPTHLIKTRGQQVTLRCSPKSGHDTVSWYQQALGQGPQFIFQYYEEEERQRGNFPDRFSGHQFPNYSSELNVNALLLGDSALYLCASSFGTGDRNQPQHFGDGTRLSIL.

This clone was seen only once. V is TRBV6-4 and J is TRBJ1-4; 10 positions match TRBD1. The V segment lost 2 bases and the J segment 1 base; nucleotides outside the gene matches: 13. Germline values: CDR1 MRHNA, CDR2 SNTAGT. The CDR3 consists of 20 residues. The CDR3 DNA sequence: TGTGCCAGCAGTGACAGAGGGGGACAGGGGCTCTCAGGAACTAATGAAAAACTGTTTTTT. Its protein is CASSDRGGQGLSGTNEKLFF.

This sequence joins TRBV6-6 and TRBJ2-2, with TRBD1 matching 8 bases. Germline assignment: CDR1 MNHNY and CDR2 SVGAGI (reference sequence). Trimming removed 6 bases from V and 6 bases from J; junction bases left unmatched: 6. The CDR3 is 14 residues long. The CDR3 loop reads CASRDRESSGELFF. In DNA, the CDR3 is TGTGCCAGCAGGGACAGGGAAAGCTCCGGGGAGCTGTTTTTT.

This clone was seen more than once but under ten times. The V and J genes are TRBV19 and TRBJ1-5, with 10 bases matching TRBD1. This CDR3 spans 15 amino acids. V lost 5 bases and J lost 7; bases outside the gene matches: 8. Germline V gene data show CDR1 as LNHDA and CDR2 as SQIVND (reference sequence). DNA of the CDR3: TGTGCCAGTAGTTTAACGGACAGGGGGAAACAGCCCCAGCATTTT. This gives the protein CASSLTDRGKQPQHF.

The V and J genes are TRBV4-3 and TRBJ2-3, with 9 bases fitting TRBD1. V trimming: 0 bases; J trimming: 1 base; junction bases outside the gene matches: 2. CDR3 length: 16 amino acids. Germline CDR1 LGHNA, CDR2 YSLEER. In nucleotides, the CDR3 is TGCGCCAGCAGCCAAGATGACAGGGGGGGCACAGATACGCAGTATTTT. Its protein product is CASSQDDRGGTDTQYF.

The gene calls are TRBV10-3 and TRBJ1-1; 7 positions match TRBD1. Losses at the gene ends were 4 bases for V and 4 bases for J; bases not matched to a gene: 3. The germline gives CDR1 ENHRY, CDR2 SYGVKD. This CDR3 has 13 residues. CDR3 protein: CAISGQGTTEAFF. The CDR3 DNA follows: TGTGCCATCAGTGGACAGGGCACCACTGAAGCTTTCTTT.

This clone was recorded once. The rearrangement links TRBV5-4 to TRBJ2-7; 8 nucleotides align to TRBD1. V trimming: 4 bases; J trimming: 2 bases; junction bases outside the gene matches: 8. The CDR3 length is 15 residues. Germline assignment: CDR1 SGHNT and CDR2 YYREEE (reference sequence). CDR3 DNA: TGTGCCAGCAGCCCTAGTGGACAGGGTGCCTACGAGCAGTACTTC. Translation: CASSPSGQGAYEQYF.

This rearrangement joins TRBV6-5 to TRBJ2-7; TRBD1 might be the D (5 bases). Per the germline V gene, CDR1 is MNHEY and CDR2 is SVGAGI. CDR3 length equals 13 residues. The V end lost 5 bases, the J end lost 3 bases, and 11 bases lay between the germline ends. In DNA, the CDR3 is TGTGCCAGCAGTCAGGGTTTTCTCTACGAGCAGTACTTC. It is translated as CASSQGFLYEQYF.

The CDR3 loop is CATRGFLNEQFF. The CDR3 DNA is TGTGCCACGCGGGGTTTCCTGAATGAGCAGTTCTTC. This sequence joins TRBV6-1 and TRBJ2-1, with D maybe TRBD2 (6 bases). Germline lookup yields CDR1 MNHNS and CDR2 SASEGT. The CDR3 sequence is 12 residues long. Trimming cost V 10 bases and J 7 bases, with 14 bases left between them.

The chain uses TRBV29-1 and TRBJ1-3; no clear D gene. V gave up 0 bases and J gave up 1 base, with 7 bases separating them. The V gene's germline CDR1 is SQVTM and CDR2 ANQGSEA. The CDR3 length is 14 residues. The CDR3: CSVEEEWSGNTIYF. The CDR3 coding sequence is TGCAGCGTTGAAGAGGAGTGGTCTGGAAACACCATATATTTT.

This clone was seen more than once but under ten times. CDR3 in amino acids: CASSLGTGNEKLFF. The CDR3 nucleotides read TGTGCCAGCAGCTTAGGGACAGGGAATGAAAAACTGTTTTTT. This chain connects TRBV7-8 to TRBJ1-4; 8 nucleotides align to TRBD1. J lost 5 bases, V lost 1 base, and 0 bases had no gene match. This CDR3 region has 14 residues. CDR1 and CDR2 (germline): SGHVS, FQNEAQ.

The gene calls are TRBV20-1 and TRBJ1-1; D uncertain. CDR1 and CDR2 from the germline V gene are DFQATT and SNEGSKA (reference sequence). This CDR3 is 9 amino acids long. V shed 2 bases and J shed 8 bases, with 3 bases lying between them. CDR3 in DNA: TGCAGTGCTAGACAAGAAGCTTTCTTT. It yields the protein CSARQEAFF.

This chain links TRBV6-4 with TRBJ2-1; 14 bases map to TRBD2. From germline, CDR1 is MRHNA and CDR2 SNTAGT. J gave up 9 bases and V 4 bases, and 11 bases lay outside the gene matches. There are 17 residues in the CDR3. The CDR3 is CASSGYPGLAGEGEQFF. In DNA, the CDR3 is TGTGCCAGCAGTGGCTATCCGGGACTAGCGGGAGAGGGTGAGCAGTTCTTC.

This sequence joins TRBV2 and TRBJ1-4; D is unclear. The V and J ends lost 2 bases and 7 bases respectively, with 11 bases between them. The CDR3 extends over 14 amino acids. Germline V gives CDR1 SNHLY, CDR2 FYNNEI. The CDR3 DNA sequence: TGTGCCAGCAGTGAAAGAGGGTACGGTGAAAAACTGTTTTTT. It yields the protein CASSERGYGEKLFF.

This clone occurred a few times. This chain links TRBV6-5 with TRBJ1-2; possible D gene TRBD1, 5 bases. V was clipped by 4 bases and J by 0 bases, with 6 bases between them. The CDR3 has 13 amino acids. CDR1 and CDR2 from the germline V gene are MNHEY and SVGAGI. CDR3 DNA sequence: TGTGCCAGCAGTTTGACAGCTAACTATGGCTACACCTTC. Protein: CASSLTANYGYTF.

This chain uses TRBV18 with TRBJ2-2; D may be TRBD1 (5 bases). V lost 3 bases and J lost 5, with 13 bases in between. CDR1 is KGHSH, CDR2 LQKENI, per germline. The CDR3 is 15 residues long. CDR3 loop: CASSPPLTGTGELFF. CDR3 nucleotide sequence: TGTGCCAGCTCACCCCCCTTAACAGGAACCGGGGAGCTGTTTTTT.

This clone has only one observation. The chain couples TRBV18 to TRBJ1-1, with D tentatively TRBD1 (5 bases). Trimming cost V 3 bases and J 7 bases, with 12 bases left between them. The length of the CDR3 is 13 residues. The germline CDR1 and CDR2 sequences are KGHSH and LQKENI. The CDR3 here is CASSPFRESEAFF. CDR3 nucleotides: TGTGCCAGCTCACCTTTCAGGGAAAGTGAAGCTTTCTTT. Based on the CDR3 plus reference TRBV18 and TRBJ1-1, the full variable domain is NAGVMQNPRHLVRRRGQEARLRCSPMKGHSHVYWYRQLPEEGLKFMVYLQKENIIDESGMPKERFSAEFPKEGPSILRIQQVVRGDSAAYFCASSPFRESEAFFGQGTRLTVV.

The chain joins TRBV28 to TRBJ2-7; 8 bases line up with TRBD2. The CDR3 loop spans 12 amino acids. V was clipped by 5 bases and J by 5 bases; unmatched bases: 2. CDR1 is MDHEN, CDR2 SYDVKM, per germline. In DNA, the CDR3 is TGTGCCAGCAGTCCCGGGAGGGACGAGCAGTACTTC. It encodes CASSPGRDEQYF.